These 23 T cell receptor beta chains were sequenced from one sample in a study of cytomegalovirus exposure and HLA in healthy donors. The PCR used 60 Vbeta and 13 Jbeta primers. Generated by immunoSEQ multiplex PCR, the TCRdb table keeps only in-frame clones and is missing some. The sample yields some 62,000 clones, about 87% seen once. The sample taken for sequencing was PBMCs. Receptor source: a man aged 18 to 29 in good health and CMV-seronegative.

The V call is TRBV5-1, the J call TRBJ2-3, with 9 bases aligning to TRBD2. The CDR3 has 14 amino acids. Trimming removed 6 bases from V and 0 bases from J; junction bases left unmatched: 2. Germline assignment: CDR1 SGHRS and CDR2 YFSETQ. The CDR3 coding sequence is TGCGCCAGCATGGCGGGGGGGAGCACAGATACGCAGTATTTT. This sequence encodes CASMAGGSTDTQYF.

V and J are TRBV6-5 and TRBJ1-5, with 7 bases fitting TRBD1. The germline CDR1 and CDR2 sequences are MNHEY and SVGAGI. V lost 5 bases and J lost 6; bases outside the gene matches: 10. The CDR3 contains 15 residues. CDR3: CASSPTGESRQPQHF. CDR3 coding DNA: TGTGCCAGCAGTCCCACAGGGGAGAGTCGTCAGCCCCAGCATTTT.

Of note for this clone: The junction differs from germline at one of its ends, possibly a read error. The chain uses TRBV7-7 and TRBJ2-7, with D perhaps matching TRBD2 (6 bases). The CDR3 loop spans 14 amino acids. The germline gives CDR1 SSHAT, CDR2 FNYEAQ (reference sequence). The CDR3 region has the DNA TGTGCTAGCAGCCCAGAGGCTTCAGGAGGGGAGCAGTACTTC. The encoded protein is CASSPEASGGEQYF.

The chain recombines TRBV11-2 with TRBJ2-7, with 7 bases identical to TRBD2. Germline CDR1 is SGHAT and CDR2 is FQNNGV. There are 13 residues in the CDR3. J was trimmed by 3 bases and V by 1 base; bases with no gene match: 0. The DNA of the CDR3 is TGTGCCAGCAGCTTAGGGGGGGGCTACGAGCAGTACTTC. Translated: CASSLGGGYEQYF.

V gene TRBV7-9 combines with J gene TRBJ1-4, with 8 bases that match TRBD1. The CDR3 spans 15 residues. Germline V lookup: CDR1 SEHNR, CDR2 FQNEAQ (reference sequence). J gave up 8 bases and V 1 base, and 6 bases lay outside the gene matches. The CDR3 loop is CASSLVTGGREKLFF. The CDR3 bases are TGTGCCAGCAGCTTAGTTACAGGGGGAAGAGAAAAACTGTTTTTT.

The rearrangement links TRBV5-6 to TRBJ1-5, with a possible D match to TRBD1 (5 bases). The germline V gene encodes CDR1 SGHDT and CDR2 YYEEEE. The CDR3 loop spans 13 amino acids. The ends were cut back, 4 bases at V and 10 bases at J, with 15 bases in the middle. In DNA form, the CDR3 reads TGTGCCAGCAGCACGGGACTGACGAGTCCCCAGCATTTT. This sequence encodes CASSTGLTSPQHF.

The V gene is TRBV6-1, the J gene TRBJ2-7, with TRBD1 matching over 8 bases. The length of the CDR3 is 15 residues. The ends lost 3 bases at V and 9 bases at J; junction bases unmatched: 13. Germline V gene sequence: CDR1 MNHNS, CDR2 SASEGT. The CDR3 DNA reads TGTGCCAGCAGTGAGAGGACGGGACAGGCTGGAGGGCAGTACTTC. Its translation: CASSERTGQAGGQYF.

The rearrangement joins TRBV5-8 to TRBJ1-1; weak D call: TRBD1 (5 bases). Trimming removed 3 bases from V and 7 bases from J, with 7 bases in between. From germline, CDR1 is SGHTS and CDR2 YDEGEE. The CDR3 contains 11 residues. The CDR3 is CASSSTVEAFF. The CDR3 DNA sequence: TGTGCCAGCAGCTCGACAGTTGAAGCTTTCTTT.

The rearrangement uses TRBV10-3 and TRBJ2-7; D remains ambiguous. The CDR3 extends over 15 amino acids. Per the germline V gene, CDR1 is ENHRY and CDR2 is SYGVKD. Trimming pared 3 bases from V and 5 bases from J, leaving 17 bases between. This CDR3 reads CAISEGRQSSNEQYF. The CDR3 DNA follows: TGTGCCATCAGTGAAGGCAGGCAATCGTCCAACGAGCAGTACTTC.

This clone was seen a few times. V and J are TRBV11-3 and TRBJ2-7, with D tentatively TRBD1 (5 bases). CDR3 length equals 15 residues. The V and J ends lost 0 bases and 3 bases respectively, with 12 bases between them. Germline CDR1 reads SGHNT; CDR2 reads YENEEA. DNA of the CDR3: TGTGCCAGCAGCTTAGAGGTGGGGCTCGGCTACGAGCAGTACTTC. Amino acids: CASSLEVGLGYEQYF.

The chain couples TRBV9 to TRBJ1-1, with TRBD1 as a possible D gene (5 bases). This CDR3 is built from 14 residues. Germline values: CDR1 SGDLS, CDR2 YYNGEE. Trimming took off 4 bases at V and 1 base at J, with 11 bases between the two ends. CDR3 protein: CASSPRTQNTEAFF. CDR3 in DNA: TGTGCCAGCAGCCCAAGGACACAGAACACTGAAGCTTTCTTT. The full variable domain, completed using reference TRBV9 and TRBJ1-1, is DSGVTQTPKHLITATGQRVTLRCSPRSGDLSVYWYQQSLDQGLQFLIQYYNGEERAKGNILERFSAQQFPDLHSELNLSSLELGDSALYFCASSPRTQNTEAFFGQGTRLTVV.

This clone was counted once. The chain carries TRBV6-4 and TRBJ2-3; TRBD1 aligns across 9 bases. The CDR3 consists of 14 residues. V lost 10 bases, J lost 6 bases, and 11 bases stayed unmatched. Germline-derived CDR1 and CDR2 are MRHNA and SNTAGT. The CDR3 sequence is CATRSGQGSDTQYF. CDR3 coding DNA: TGTGCCACCCGCTCGGGACAGGGTTCGGATACGCAGTATTTT.

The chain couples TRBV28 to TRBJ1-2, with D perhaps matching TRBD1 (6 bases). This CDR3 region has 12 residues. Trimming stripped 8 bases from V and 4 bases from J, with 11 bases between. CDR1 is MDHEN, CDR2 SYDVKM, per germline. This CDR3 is CASYTGIYGYTF. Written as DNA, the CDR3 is TGTGCCAGCTATACAGGGATCTATGGCTACACCTTC.

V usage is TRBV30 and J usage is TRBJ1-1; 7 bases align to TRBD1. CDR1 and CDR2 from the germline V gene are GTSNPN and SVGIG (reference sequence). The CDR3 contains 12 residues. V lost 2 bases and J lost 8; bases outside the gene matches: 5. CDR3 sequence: CAWSRRGPEAFF. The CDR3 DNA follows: TGTGCCTGGAGTAGGAGGGGGCCCGAAGCTTTCTTT.

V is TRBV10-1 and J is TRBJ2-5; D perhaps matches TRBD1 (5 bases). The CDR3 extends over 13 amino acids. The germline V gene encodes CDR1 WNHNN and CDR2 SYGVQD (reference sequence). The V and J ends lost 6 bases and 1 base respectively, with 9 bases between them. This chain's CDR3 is CASSRQLQETQYF. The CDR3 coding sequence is TGCGCCAGCAGCAGACAGCTCCAAGAGACCCAGTACTTC.

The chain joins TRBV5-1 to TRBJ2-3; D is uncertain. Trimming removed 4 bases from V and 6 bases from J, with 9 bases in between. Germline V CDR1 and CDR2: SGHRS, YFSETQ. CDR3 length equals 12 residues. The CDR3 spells CASSPLGDTQYF. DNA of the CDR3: TGCGCCAGCAGCCCCCTCGGGGATACGCAGTATTTT.

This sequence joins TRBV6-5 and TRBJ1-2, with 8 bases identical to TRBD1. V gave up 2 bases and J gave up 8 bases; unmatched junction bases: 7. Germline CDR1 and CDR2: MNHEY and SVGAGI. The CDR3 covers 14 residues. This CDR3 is CASSYTGGERGYTF. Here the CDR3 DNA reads TGTGCCAGCAGTTACACAGGGGGAGAGAGAGGCTACACCTTC.

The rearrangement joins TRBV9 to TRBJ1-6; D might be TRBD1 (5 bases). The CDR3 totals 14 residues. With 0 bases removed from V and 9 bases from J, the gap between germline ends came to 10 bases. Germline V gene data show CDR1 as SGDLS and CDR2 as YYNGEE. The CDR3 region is CASSVAQGGSPLHF. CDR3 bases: TGTGCCAGCAGCGTAGCCCAGGGAGGTTCACCCCTCCACTTT.

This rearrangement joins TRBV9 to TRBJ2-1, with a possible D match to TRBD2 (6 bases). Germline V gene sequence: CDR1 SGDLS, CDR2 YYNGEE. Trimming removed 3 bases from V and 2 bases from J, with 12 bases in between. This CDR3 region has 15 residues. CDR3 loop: CASSAGGETYNEQFF. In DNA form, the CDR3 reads TGTGCCAGCAGCGCCGGGGGAGAAACCTACAATGAGCAGTTCTTC.

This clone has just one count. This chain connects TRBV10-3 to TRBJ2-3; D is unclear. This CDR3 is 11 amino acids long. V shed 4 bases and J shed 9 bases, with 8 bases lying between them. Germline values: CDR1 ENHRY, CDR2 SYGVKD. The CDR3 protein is CAISGSGTQYF. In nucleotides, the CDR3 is TGTGCCATCAGTGGCTCAGGCACGCAGTATTTT.

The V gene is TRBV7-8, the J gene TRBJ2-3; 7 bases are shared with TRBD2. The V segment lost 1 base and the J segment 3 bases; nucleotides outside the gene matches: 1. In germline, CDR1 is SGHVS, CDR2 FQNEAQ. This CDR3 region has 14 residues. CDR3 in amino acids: CASSLGRGTDTQYF. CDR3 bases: TGTGCCAGCAGCTTAGGGCGGGGGACAGATACGCAGTATTTT. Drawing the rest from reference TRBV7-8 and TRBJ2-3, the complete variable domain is GAGVSQSPRYKVAKRGQDVALRCDPISGHVSLFWYQQALGQGPEFLTYFQNEAQLDKSGLPSDRFFAERPEGSVSTLKIQRTQQEDSAVYLCASSLGRGTDTQYFGPGTRLTVL.

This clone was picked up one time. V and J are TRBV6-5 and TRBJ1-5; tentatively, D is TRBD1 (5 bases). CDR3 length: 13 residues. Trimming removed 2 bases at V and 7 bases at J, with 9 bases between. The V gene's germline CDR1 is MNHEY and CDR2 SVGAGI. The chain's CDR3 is CASSYGRGQPQHF. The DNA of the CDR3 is TGTGCCAGCAGTTACGGGAGGGGACAGCCCCAGCATTTT.

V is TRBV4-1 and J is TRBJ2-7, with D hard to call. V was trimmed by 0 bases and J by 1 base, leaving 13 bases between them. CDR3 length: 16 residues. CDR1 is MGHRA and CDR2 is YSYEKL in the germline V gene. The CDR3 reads CASSQEWSGPSYEQYF. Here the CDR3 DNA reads TGCGCCAGCAGCCAAGAATGGTCCGGTCCTTCCTACGAGCAGTACTTC.